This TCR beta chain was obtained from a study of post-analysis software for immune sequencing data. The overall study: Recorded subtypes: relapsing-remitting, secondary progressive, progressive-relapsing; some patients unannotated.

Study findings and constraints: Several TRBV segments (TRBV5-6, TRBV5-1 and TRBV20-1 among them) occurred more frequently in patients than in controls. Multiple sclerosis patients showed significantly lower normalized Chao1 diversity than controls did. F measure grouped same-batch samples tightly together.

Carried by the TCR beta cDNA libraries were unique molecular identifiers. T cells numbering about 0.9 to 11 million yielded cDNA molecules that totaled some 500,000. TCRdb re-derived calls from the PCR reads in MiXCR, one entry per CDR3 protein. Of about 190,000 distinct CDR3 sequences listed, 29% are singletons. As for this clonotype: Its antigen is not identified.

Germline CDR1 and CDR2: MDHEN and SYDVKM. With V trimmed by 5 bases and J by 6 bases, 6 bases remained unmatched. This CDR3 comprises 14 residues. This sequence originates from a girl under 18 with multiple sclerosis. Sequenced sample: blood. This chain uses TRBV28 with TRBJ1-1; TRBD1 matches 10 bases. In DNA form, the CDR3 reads TGTGCCAGCAGTACCCGACAGGGGGCCGCTGAAGCTTTCTTT. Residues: CASSTRQGAAEAFF. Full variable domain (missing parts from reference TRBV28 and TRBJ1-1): DVKVTQSSRYLVKRTGEKVFLECVQDMDHENMFWYRQDPGLGLRLIYFSYDVKMKEKGDIPEGYSVSREKKERFSLILESASTNQTSMYLCASSTRQGAAEAFFGQGTRLTVV.